Given below is one TCR beta chain in context. Its antigen is unknown. The sample is drawn from a study of radiotherapy plus CTLA-4 blockade in lung cancer. Whole-study context: An objective response was seen in under 20% of patients, and disease control in 31%.

Points from the study as a whole: TCR clones of tumor origin grew in blood after radiotherapy plus ipilimumab. Response, reportedly, was best predicted by interferon-beta along with early blood T cell clone dynamics.

Chemo-refractory metastatic non-small-cell lung cancer patients were treated with focal radiation plus CTLA-4 blockade with ipilimumab. There are 15 residues in the CDR3. Unmatched junction bases numbered 8, after V lost 6 bases and J lost 3 bases. The germline CDR1 and CDR2 sequences are ENHRY and SYGVKD. Using immunoSEQ multiplex PCR, the repertoire was profiled, and TCRdb retains in-frame clones only, with some absent. The sample includes around 80,000 clones, roughly 87% of them seen just once. The starting material was peripheral blood, obtained from a patient treated with radiotherapy plus ipilimumab. The chain employs TRBV10-3 and TRBJ2-1; TRBD2 matches at 7 bases. This clonotype was sampled from a human donor with non-small cell lung cancer who had stable disease on radiotherapy plus ipilimumab. As DNA, the CDR3 is TGTGCCATCAGGGCCATGAGCGGGGTCTACAATGAGCAGTTCTTC. Amino acid sequence: CAIRAMSGVYNEQFF.